This T cell receptor (beta chain) emerged from a study of T-cell memory formation after mild COVID-19. Broader study findings: There were some responding clones in pre-infection memory, which suggested that cross-reactive memory had joined. Shrinking CD4+ clones were chiefly CM and EM; CD8+ ones were chiefly EMRA.

It was 5'RACE with constant-segment primers that produced the TCR alpha and TCR beta cDNA libraries, which carried sample barcodes and UMIs. TCRdb re-analysed the 5' RACE reads in MiXCR, keeping a single row per CDR3 protein. The sample has 550,000 to 700,000 distinct CDR3 sequences, roughly 17% seen once. The CDR3 runs to 16 residues. Unmatched junction bases numbered 8, after V lost 1 base and J lost 4 bases. Germline CDR1 reads KGHSH; CDR2 reads LQKENI. In its sample, this clonotype was seen a few times. What it recognizes is unknown. This TCR was recovered from an adult woman who had mild COVID-19 (a few samples of this study predate the infection). Cell type and time point are not known. What was sequenced was PBMCs or a T cell subset sorted from them (not recorded which). V usage is TRBV18 and J usage is TRBJ2-7, with TRBD2 identical over 9 bases. For the CDR3, the DNA is TGTGCCAGCTCACCACTAGTAGCGGGAGTGGGATACGAGCAGTACTTC. This sequence encodes CASSPLVAGVGYEQYF.